This T cell receptor (beta chain) derives from a study of T cell responses to AZD1222 COVID-19 vaccine. Regarding the study as a whole: Donors, mostly white British, included more females; clonal diversity was possibly underestimated.

Germline loops: CDR1 MRHNA, CDR2 SNTAGT. V shed 0 bases and J shed 4 bases, with 12 bases lying between them. The CDR3 length is 15 residues. The table came from immunoSEQ multiplex PCR; TCRdb's copy has only in-frame clones and leaves some out. This sample has some 150,000 clones, with roughly 90% found just once. With regard to this clone: The antigen remains unidentified.

This receptor was identified in an adult in good health. Material: peripheral blood, obtained on day 0 of AZD1222 vaccination. This sequence joins TRBV6-4 and TRBJ1-1; TRBD1 is a possible D gene (5 bases). The CDR3 nucleotides are TGTGCCAGCAGTGACTCGAGTTTCGGGGGCACTGAAGCTTTCTTT. This encodes CASSDSSFGGTEAFF.